This T cell receptor beta chain was recovered during a study of CD8+ T cells in alopecia areata. Study overall: Treated patients took oral tofacitinib at 5 to 10 mg twice daily.

Study observations and caveats: Among the 100 top clones, expanded CD8+ clones, like scalp clonality, were significantly decreased by tofacitinib. For lesional scalp, especially alopecia totalis/universalis, clonality was higher than in normal scalp.

The authors extracted RNA and reverse transcribed it into cDNA as the sequencing template. Profiling relied on immunoSEQ multiplex PCR, and the TCRdb table lists in-frame clones only, not all of them. The sample has 200,000 to 250,000 clones; around two fifths are singletons. As to treatment: oral pan-JAK inhibitor, 5-10 mg twice daily. The investigators collected lesional scalp punch biopsies and peripheral blood from alopecia areata patients. Concerning this clone itself: Its antigen is undetermined.

The material was CD4+ T cells sorted from blood, obtained at roughly week 36, from a patient treated with tofacitinib. The TCR originated in a human donor with alopecia areata.

For the CDR3, the DNA is TGTGCCAGTAGTAAGGGGGCTAGCGGGATAAAGAATACGCAGTATTTT. Its protein is CASSKGASGIKNTQYF. The chain employs TRBV19 and TRBJ2-3; 9 bases are shared with TRBD2. The V and J ends lost 4 bases and 7 bases, in that order; junction bases with no gene match: 12. Looked up from germline, CDR1 is LNHDA and CDR2 is SQIVND (reference sequence). This CDR3 contains 16 residues.